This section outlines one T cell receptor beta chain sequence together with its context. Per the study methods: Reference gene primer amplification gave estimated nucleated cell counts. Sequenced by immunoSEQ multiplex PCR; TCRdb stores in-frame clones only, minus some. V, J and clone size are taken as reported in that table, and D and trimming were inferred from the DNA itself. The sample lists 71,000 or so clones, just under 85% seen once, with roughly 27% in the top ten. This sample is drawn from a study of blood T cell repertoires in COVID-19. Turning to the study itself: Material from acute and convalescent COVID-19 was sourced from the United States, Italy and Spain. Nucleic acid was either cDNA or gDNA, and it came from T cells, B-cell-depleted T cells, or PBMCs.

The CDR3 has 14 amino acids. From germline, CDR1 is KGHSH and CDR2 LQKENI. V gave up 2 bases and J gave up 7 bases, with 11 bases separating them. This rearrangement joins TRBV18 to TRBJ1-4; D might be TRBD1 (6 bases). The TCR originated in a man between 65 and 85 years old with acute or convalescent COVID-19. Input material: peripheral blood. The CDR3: CASSPGGTAEKLFF. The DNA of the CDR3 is TGTGCCAGCTCACCAGGGGGCACGGCTGAAAAACTGTTTTTT.